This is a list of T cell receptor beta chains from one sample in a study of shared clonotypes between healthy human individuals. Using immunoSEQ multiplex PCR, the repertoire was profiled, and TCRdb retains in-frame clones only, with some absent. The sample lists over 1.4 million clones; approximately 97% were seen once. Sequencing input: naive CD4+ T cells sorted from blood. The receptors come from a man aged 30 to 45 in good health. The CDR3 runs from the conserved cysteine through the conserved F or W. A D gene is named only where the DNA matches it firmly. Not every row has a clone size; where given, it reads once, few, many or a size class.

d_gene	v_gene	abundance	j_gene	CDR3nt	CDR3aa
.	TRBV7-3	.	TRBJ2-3	TGTGCCAGCAGCTCCAGCACAGATACGCAGTATTTT	CASSSSTDTQYF
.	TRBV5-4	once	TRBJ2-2	TGTGCCAGCAGCTTGATGCCCGGGGAGCTGTTTTTT	CASSLMPGELFF
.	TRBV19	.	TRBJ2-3	TGTGCCAGTAGGGACCGGGGGCAGGGGAGCACAGATACGCAGTATTTT	CASRDRGQGSTDTQYF
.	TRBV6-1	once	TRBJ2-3	TGTGCCAGCAGTGAACACGGTTCCACAGATACGCAGTATTTT	CASSEHGSTDTQYF
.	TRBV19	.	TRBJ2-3	TGTGCCAGTTCCTTAGGGGGCACAGATACGCAGTATTTT	CASSLGGTDTQYF
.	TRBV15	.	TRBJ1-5	TGTGCCACCAGCAGAGATAGGGGAAGCAATCAGCCCCAGCATTTT	CATSRDRGSNQPQHF
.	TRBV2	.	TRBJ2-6	TGTGCCAGCATTAAACTAAAAGGAGGTACATTAGGGGCCAACGTCCTGACTTTC	CASIKLKGGTLGANVLTF
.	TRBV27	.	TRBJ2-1	TGTGCCAGCAGTGCCCAAAAGGGTTTTGGCATTGGCAATGAGCAGTTCTTC	CASSAQKGFGIGNEQFF
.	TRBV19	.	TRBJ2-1	TGTGCCAGTAGAGGTTTTTCGGGAGCCAGCTCCTACAATGAGCAGTTCTTC	CASRGFSGASSYNEQFF
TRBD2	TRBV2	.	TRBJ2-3	TGTGCCAGCAGTGGGACTAGCGGGAGCGCATACACAGATACGCAGTATTTT	CASSGTSGSAYTDTQYF